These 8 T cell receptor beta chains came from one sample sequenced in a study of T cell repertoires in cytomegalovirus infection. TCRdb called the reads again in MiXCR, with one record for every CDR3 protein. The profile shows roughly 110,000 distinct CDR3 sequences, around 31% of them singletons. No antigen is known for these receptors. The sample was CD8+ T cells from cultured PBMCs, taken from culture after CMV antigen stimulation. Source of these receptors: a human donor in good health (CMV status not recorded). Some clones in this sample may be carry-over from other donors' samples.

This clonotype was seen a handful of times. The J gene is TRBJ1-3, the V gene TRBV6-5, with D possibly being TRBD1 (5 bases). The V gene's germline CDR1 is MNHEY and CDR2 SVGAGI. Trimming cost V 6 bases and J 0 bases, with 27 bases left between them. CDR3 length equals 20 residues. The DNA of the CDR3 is TGTGCCAGCAGCCCCGGGTACGGGGGACTACCTGGGCCCTCTGGAAACACCATATATTTT. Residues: CASSPGYGGLPGPSGNTIYF.

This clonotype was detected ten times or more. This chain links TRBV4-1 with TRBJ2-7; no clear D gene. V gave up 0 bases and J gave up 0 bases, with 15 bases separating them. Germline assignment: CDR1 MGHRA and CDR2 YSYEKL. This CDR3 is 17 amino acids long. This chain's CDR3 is CASSQDFRRSSSYEQYF. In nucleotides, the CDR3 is TGCGCCAGCAGCCAAGATTTTCGACGGAGTAGCTCCTACGAGCAGTACTTC.

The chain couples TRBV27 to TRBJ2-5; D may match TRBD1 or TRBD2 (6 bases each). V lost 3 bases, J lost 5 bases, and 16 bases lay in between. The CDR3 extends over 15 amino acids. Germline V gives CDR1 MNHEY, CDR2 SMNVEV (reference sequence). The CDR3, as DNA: TGTGCCAGCAGTTTCTCGATGAGGGGGGAGGAGACCCAGTACTTC. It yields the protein CASSFSMRGEETQYF.

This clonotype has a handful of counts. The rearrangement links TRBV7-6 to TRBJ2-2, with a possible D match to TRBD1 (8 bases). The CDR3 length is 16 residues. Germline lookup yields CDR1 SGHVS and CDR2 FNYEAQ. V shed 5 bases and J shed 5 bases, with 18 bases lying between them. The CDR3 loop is CASSDPTGEGTGELFF. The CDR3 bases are TGTGCCAGCAGCGATCCGACAGGGGAGGGAACCGGGGAGCTGTTTTTT. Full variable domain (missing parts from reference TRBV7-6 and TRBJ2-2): GAGVSQSPRYKVTKRGQDVALRCDPISGHVSLYWYRQALGQGPEFLTYFNYEAQQDKSGLPNDRFSAERPEGSISTLTIQRTEQRDSAMYRCASSDPTGEGTGELFFGEGSRLTVL.

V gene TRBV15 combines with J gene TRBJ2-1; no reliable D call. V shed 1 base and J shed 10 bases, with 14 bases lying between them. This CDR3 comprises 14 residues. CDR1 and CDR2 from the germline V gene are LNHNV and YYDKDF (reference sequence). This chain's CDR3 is CATSRAGSPTEQFF. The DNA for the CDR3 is TGTGCCACCAGCAGAGCAGGCTCCCCCACGGAGCAGTTCTTC.

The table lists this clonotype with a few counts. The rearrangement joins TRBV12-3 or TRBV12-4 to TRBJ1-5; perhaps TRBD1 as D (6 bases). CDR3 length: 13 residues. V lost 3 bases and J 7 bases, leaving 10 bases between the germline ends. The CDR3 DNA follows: TGTGCCAGCAGTTTCAGTAGGGGGCAGCCCCAGCATTTT. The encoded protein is CASSFSRGQPQHF.

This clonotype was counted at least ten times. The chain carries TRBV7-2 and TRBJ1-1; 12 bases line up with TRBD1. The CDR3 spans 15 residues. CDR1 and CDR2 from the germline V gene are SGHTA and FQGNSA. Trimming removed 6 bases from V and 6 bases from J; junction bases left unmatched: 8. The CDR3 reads CASRHTGTGGAEAFF. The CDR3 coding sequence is TGTGCCAGCAGGCACACCGGGACAGGGGGCGCTGAAGCTTTCTTT.

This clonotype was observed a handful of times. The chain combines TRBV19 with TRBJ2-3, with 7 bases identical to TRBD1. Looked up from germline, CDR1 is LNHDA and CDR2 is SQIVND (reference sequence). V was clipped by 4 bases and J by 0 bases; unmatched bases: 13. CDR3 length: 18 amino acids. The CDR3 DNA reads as TGTGCCAGTAGTAACGCCCGCCAACAGGGGATAAGCACAGATACGCAGTATTTT. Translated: CASSNARQQGISTDTQYF.